Listed below are T cell receptor beta chains from one sample, sequenced in a study of blood T cell repertoires in COVID-19. Only in-frame clones appear in the TCRdb table, and some are missing; sequencing was by immunoSEQ multiplex PCR. This sample has approximately 130,000 clones, with over 70% found just once. The specimen sequenced was peripheral blood. These receptors all stem from a man aged 45-65 years with active COVID-19. CDR3s include the opening cysteine and the closing phenylalanine or tryptophan. A D gene is named only where the DNA matches it firmly. Clone size is given for some rows only: seen once, a few or many times, or a class if the clone is expanded.

d_gene: .; j_gene: TRBJ1-2; v_gene: TRBV5-1; abundance: .; CDR3aa: CASSSDTYGYTF; CDR3nt: TGCGCCAGCAGCTCCGACACCTATGGCTACACCTTC
d_gene: TRBD1; j_gene: TRBJ2-2; v_gene: TRBV9; abundance: .; CDR3aa: CASSGKTGGEMGGELFF; CDR3nt: TGTGCCAGCAGCGGAAAAACAGGGGGCGAAATGGGCGGGGAGCTGTTTTTT
d_gene: TRBD1; j_gene: TRBJ2-7; v_gene: TRBV10-3; abundance: .; CDR3aa: CAIATGPYEQYF; CDR3nt: TGTGCCATCGCGACAGGGCCCTACGAGCAGTACTTC
d_gene: .; j_gene: TRBJ2-3; v_gene: TRBV7-2; abundance: .; CDR3aa: CASSLALSPSTDTQYF; CDR3nt: TGTGCCAGCAGCTTAGCGCTATCCCCTAGCACAGATACGCAGTATTTT
d_gene: .; j_gene: TRBJ2-3; v_gene: TRBV7-6; abundance: once; CDR3aa: CASSLNAGQIWSQYF; CDR3nt: TGTGCCAGCAGCTTAAACGCTGGACAAATCTGGTCGCAGTATTTT
d_gene: TRBD1; j_gene: TRBJ1-4; v_gene: TRBV29-1; abundance: .; CDR3aa: CSVAGTATNEKLFF; CDR3nt: TGCAGCGTTGCCGGGACAGCAACTAATGAAAAACTGTTTTTT
d_gene: TRBD2; j_gene: TRBJ2-1; v_gene: TRBV7-6; abundance: .; CDR3aa: CASSLAGTSGNEQFF; CDR3nt: TGTGCCAGCAGCTTAGCTGGGACTAGTGGCAATGAGCAGTTCTTC
d_gene: TRBD1; j_gene: TRBJ2-2; v_gene: TRBV3-1/TRBV3-2; abundance: .; CDR3aa: CASSRTGANTGELFF; CDR3nt: TGTGCCAGCAGCCGGACAGGGGCGAACACCGGGGAGCTGTTTTTT
d_gene: .; j_gene: TRBJ1-1; v_gene: TRBV5-4; abundance: .; CDR3aa: CASSPGGEVGVNTEAFF; CDR3nt: TGTGCCAGCAGCCCCGGGGGGGAGGTGGGGGTGAACACTGAAGCTTTCTTT
d_gene: TRBD1; j_gene: TRBJ1-1; v_gene: TRBV19; abundance: .; CDR3aa: CASRGQGDAEAFF; CDR3nt: TGTGCCTCCCGAGGACAGGGGGACGCTGAAGCTTTCTTT
d_gene: .; j_gene: TRBJ1-3; v_gene: TRBV7-2; abundance: .; CDR3aa: CASSLAGEGTGNTIYF; CDR3nt: TGTGCCAGCAGCTTAGCAGGGGAGGGGACTGGAAACACCATATATTTT
d_gene: .; j_gene: TRBJ1-1; v_gene: TRBV28; abundance: .; CDR3aa: CASSLRGTEAFF; CDR3nt: TGTGCCAGCAGTCTGCGGGGCACTGAAGCTTTCTTT
d_gene: TRBD1; j_gene: TRBJ2-3; v_gene: TRBV2; abundance: .; CDR3aa: CATHRGFLDTQYF; CDR3nt: TGTGCCACCCACAGGGGTTTCTTAGATACGCAGTATTTT
d_gene: .; j_gene: TRBJ1-5; v_gene: TRBV30; abundance: .; CDR3aa: CAWSGVGNQPQHF; CDR3nt: TGTGCCTGGAGTGGCGTTGGCAATCAGCCCCAGCATTTT
d_gene: TRBD1; j_gene: TRBJ1-2; v_gene: TRBV7-8; abundance: few; CDR3aa: CASSPREAGQVNYGYTF; CDR3nt: TGTGCCAGCAGCCCTAGAGAGGCAGGACAGGTGAACTATGGCTACACCTTC
d_gene: .; j_gene: TRBJ1-5; v_gene: TRBV6-5; abundance: .; CDR3aa: CASSQGADNQPQHF; CDR3nt: TGTGCCAGCAGCCAAGGGGCCGACAATCAGCCCCAGCATTTT
d_gene: TRBD2; j_gene: TRBJ2-3; v_gene: TRBV12-5; abundance: once; CDR3aa: CASGAAGGLDTQYF; CDR3nt: TGTGCTAGTGGTGCAGCGGGGGGGTTGGATACGCAGTATTTT
d_gene: .; j_gene: TRBJ2-3; v_gene: TRBV18; abundance: .; CDR3aa: CASSPPGSTDTQYF; CDR3nt: TGTGCCAGCTCACCACCCGGGAGCACAGATACGCAGTATTTT
d_gene: .; j_gene: TRBJ2-2; v_gene: TRBV18; abundance: .; CDR3aa: CASSPPQGYGGELFF; CDR3nt: TGTGCCAGCTCACCGCCCCAGGGTTATGGAGGGGAGCTGTTTTTT
d_gene: .; j_gene: TRBJ1-1; v_gene: TRBV9; abundance: once; CDR3aa: CASSVSWGRTEAFF; CDR3nt: TGTGCCAGCAGCGTATCCTGGGGGAGGACTGAAGCTTTCTTT
d_gene: .; j_gene: TRBJ2-7; v_gene: TRBV11-1; abundance: .; CDR3aa: CASSLGRTEASYEQYF; CDR3nt: TGTGCCAGCAGCTTAGGTAGAACAGAAGCCTCCTACGAGCAGTACTTC
d_gene: TRBD1; j_gene: TRBJ1-1; v_gene: TRBV15; abundance: .; CDR3aa: CATSADRGRDTEAFF; CDR3nt: TGTGCCACCAGCGCCGACAGGGGGCGGGACACTGAAGCTTTCTTT
d_gene: .; j_gene: TRBJ1-2; v_gene: TRBV28; abundance: once; CDR3aa: CASSLTAGPRYGYTF; CDR3nt: TGTGCCAGCAGCCTGACAGCCGGCCCCCGTTATGGCTACACCTTC
d_gene: TRBD2; j_gene: TRBJ2-2; v_gene: TRBV19; abundance: .; CDR3aa: CASSNKAGRYSGELFF; CDR3nt: TGTGCCAGTAGTAACAAAGCGGGGAGATATTCCGGGGAGCTGTTTTTT
d_gene: .; j_gene: TRBJ2-1; v_gene: TRBV4-1; abundance: .; CDR3aa: CASSADRYNEQFF; CDR3nt: TGCGCCAGCAGCGCCGACAGATACAATGAGCAGTTCTTC
d_gene: .; j_gene: TRBJ1-1; v_gene: TRBV9; abundance: .; CDR3aa: CASSASLRGTEAFF; CDR3nt: TGTGCCAGCAGCGCCTCCCTTAGGGGCACTGAAGCTTTCTTT
d_gene: TRBD1; j_gene: TRBJ1-1; v_gene: TRBV5-1; abundance: .; CDR3aa: CASSADRGRITEAFF; CDR3nt: TGCGCCAGCAGCGCCGACAGGGGGCGGATTACGGAAGCTTTCTTT
d_gene: .; j_gene: TRBJ1-5; v_gene: TRBV7-2; abundance: .; CDR3aa: CASSFGQGNQPQHF; CDR3nt: TGTGCCAGCAGCTTTGGGCAGGGAAATCAGCCCCAGCATTTT
d_gene: .; j_gene: TRBJ1-5; v_gene: TRBV29-1; abundance: .; CDR3aa: CSVIEQGLNQPQHF; CDR3nt: TGCAGCGTGATCGAGCAGGGGCTTAATCAGCCCCAGCATTTT
d_gene: TRBD1; j_gene: TRBJ1-4; v_gene: TRBV5-1; abundance: .; CDR3aa: CASSSGQELEYEKLFF; CDR3nt: TGCGCCAGCAGCTCGGGACAGGAGTTGGAGTATGAAAAACTGTTTTTT
d_gene: TRBD1; j_gene: TRBJ2-7; v_gene: TRBV27; abundance: .; CDR3aa: CASSRGQGPYEQYF; CDR3nt: TGTGCCAGCAGTAGGGGACAGGGCCCCTACGAGCAGTACTTC